Below are 18 T cell receptor beta chains sequenced from a single sample in a study of T cells in localized non-small cell lung cancer. Sequencing used immunoSEQ multiplex PCR; TCRdb keeps in-frame clones, though not all of them. The table includes approximately 150,000 clones, 80% to 90% detected once. The specimen was peripheral blood, collected before any cancer treatment. These receptors all come from a female donor of 60 years or more with stage I lung adenocarcinoma.

The chain couples TRBV7-9 to TRBJ1-4; no reliable D call. This CDR3 is built from 13 residues. The V and J ends lost 5 bases and 9 bases respectively, with 13 bases between them. CDR1 and CDR2 from the germline V gene are SEHNR and FQNEAQ (reference sequence). CDR3 residues: CASSPKTDQKLFF. CDR3 DNA sequence: TGTGCCAGCAGCCCTAAGACCGACCAAAAACTGTTTTTT.

This sequence joins TRBV6-6 and TRBJ2-2, with TRBD2 identical over 11 bases. The CDR3 consists of 15 residues. V was clipped by 5 bases and J by 4 bases; unmatched bases: 3. Per germline, CDR1 MNHNY and CDR2 SVGAGI (reference sequence). This CDR3 reads CASSTLAGGTGELFF. CDR3 DNA: TGTGCCAGCAGTACTCTAGCGGGAGGCACCGGGGAGCTGTTTTTT.

In its sample, this clone was seen once. V and J are TRBV5-6 and TRBJ2-3; 8 positions match TRBD2. The germline CDR1 and CDR2 sequences are SGHDT and YYEEEE. V was pared by 2 bases and J by 4 bases, with 18 bases of the junction left unmatched. This CDR3 is built from 19 residues. The CDR3 DNA follows: TGTGCCAGCAGCTTCCGGGGGGGCCCCACACGACCCAATTCAGATACGCAGTATTTT. Its translation is CASSFRGGPTRPNSDTQYF.

The chain links TRBV5-1 to TRBJ2-1; the D gene is possibly TRBD2 (6 bases). The CDR3 length is 16 residues. Germline-derived CDR1 and CDR2 are SGHRS and YFSETQ. V dropped 3 bases and J dropped 4 bases, with 17 bases sitting between them. CDR3 in DNA: TGCGCCAGCAGCTCCCGTGGAGGGCTCCGGTACAATGAGCAGTTCTTC. Translating gives CASSSRGGLRYNEQFF.

The J gene is TRBJ2-1, the V gene TRBV5-4; 14 bases fit TRBD2. This CDR3 region has 15 residues. V lost 3 bases to trimming and J lost 6 bases; unmatched junction nucleotides: 2. The V gene's germline CDR1 is SGHNT and CDR2 YYREEE (reference sequence). The CDR3 sequence: CASSSGTSGGNEQFF. The DNA for the CDR3 is TGTGCCAGCAGCTCAGGGACTAGCGGGGGCAATGAGCAGTTCTTC.

V gene TRBV28 combines with J gene TRBJ2-7; TRBD2 is a possible D gene (5 bases). This CDR3 is built from 14 residues. The V end lost 2 bases, the J end lost 5 bases, and 13 bases lay between the germline ends. Germline-derived CDR1 and CDR2 are MDHEN and SYDVKM. CDR3: CASSLRGRTNEQYF. The CDR3 DNA reads as TGTGCCAGCAGTTTACGAGGGAGAACGAACGAGCAGTACTTC.

The V call is TRBV18, the J call TRBJ2-5, with 8 nucleotides matching TRBD1. There are 17 residues in the CDR3. V lost 6 bases to trimming and J lost 9 bases; unmatched junction nucleotides: 21. Germline V gene data show CDR1 as KGHSH and CDR2 as LQKENI. Here the CDR3 reads CASSRSGQDRASGAQYF. The CDR3 bases are TGTGCCAGCTCCCGTTCGGGTCAGGACAGGGCTTCTGGGGCCCAGTACTTC.

Details on this clone: Other DNA sequences of this sample code for an identical CDR3. The genes are TRBV20-1 and TRBJ2-1; possibly TRBD1 for D (6 bases). CDR3 length: 11 amino acids. Germline V gene lookup returns CDR1 DFQATT and CDR2 SNEGSKA (reference sequence). Trimming shortened V by 5 bases and J by 7 bases, and 9 bases separated the two germline ends. CDR3 bases: TGCAGTGCTCGTAGGGGGAATGAGCAGTTCTTC. Translating gives CSARRGNEQFF.

The chain carries TRBV7-8 and TRBJ2-1; 10 bases line up with TRBD2. The CDR3 has 15 amino acids. V gave up 4 bases and J gave up 7 bases; unmatched junction bases: 7. Germline assignment: CDR1 SGHVS and CDR2 FQNEAQ. The CDR3 nucleotides read TGTGCCAGCAGCTCGACTAGCGGGTTTTGGAATGAGCAGTTCTTC. Residues: CASSSTSGFWNEQFF.

The CDR3 DNA reads as TGTGCCAGCAGCTTAAGTGTGGCCGGGGAGCTGTTTTTT. It codes for CASSLSVAGELFF. This sequence joins TRBV7-3 and TRBJ2-2; D unclear. CDR3 length: 13 amino acids. CDR1 SGHTA and CDR2 FQGTGA come from the germline V gene. The V end was cut by 1 base, the J end by 6 bases, with 6 bases between.

This chain connects TRBV5-1 to TRBJ2-5; D is uncertain. CDR3 length: 14 amino acids. The V end lost 4 bases, the J end lost 2 bases, and 12 bases lay between the germline ends. CDR1 SGHRS and CDR2 YFSETQ come from the germline V gene. The CDR3 DNA sequence: TGCGCCAGCAGCGTGTTTCATAGGCAAGAGACCCAGTACTTC. Its protein product is CASSVFHRQETQYF.

The chain recombines TRBV19 with TRBJ2-3; D is undetermined. Germline-derived CDR1 and CDR2 are LNHDA and SQIVND (reference sequence). V gave up 1 base and J gave up 2 bases, with 10 bases separating them. The CDR3 sequence is 15 residues long. CDR3 in amino acids: CASSIGAADTDTQYF. As DNA, the CDR3 is TGTGCCAGTAGTATAGGGGCTGCAGACACAGATACGCAGTATTTT.

The V call is TRBV19, the J call TRBJ2-2; D is undetermined. The CDR3 contains 15 residues. Trimming took off 1 base at V and 7 bases at J, with 13 bases between the two ends. Germline lookup yields CDR1 LNHDA and CDR2 SQIVND (reference sequence). CDR3 sequence: CASSIGGSRIGELFF. In DNA form, the CDR3 reads TGTGCCAGTAGTATAGGTGGTAGCCGTATCGGGGAGCTGTTTTTT.

The J gene is TRBJ1-1, the V gene TRBV2; maybe TRBD1 (6 bases). The V and J ends lost 5 bases and 6 bases respectively, with 16 bases between them. CDR3 length: 14 amino acids. Looked up from germline, CDR1 is SNHLY and CDR2 is FYNNEI. CDR3 protein: CASSTDRLVAEAFF. In nucleotides, the CDR3 is TGTGCCAGCAGTACCGACAGGTTGGTGGCTGAAGCTTTCTTT.

J is TRBJ1-2 and V is TRBV9; the D is unclear. Germline values: CDR1 SGDLS, CDR2 YYNGEE. Trimming left V 3 bases short and J 2 bases short, with 5 bases between. The CDR3 is 12 amino acids. The CDR3 region is CASSGTNYGYTF. The DNA of the CDR3 is TGTGCCAGCAGCGGAACAAACTATGGCTACACCTTC.

The chain links TRBV11-2 to TRBJ2-7; D might be TRBD2 (5 bases). The CDR3 totals 12 residues. Germline CDR1 and CDR2: SGHAT and FQNNGV. V was pared by 5 bases and J by 4 bases, with 9 bases between. The CDR3 bases are TGTGCCAGCAGCCGACTACTTTACGAGCAGTACTTC. This sequence encodes CASSRLLYEQYF.

The gene calls are TRBV11-2 and TRBJ2-5; TRBD2 matches at 8 bases. The germline V gene encodes CDR1 SGHAT and CDR2 FQNNGV. The CDR3 is 17 amino acids. V shed 1 base and J 2 bases; nucleotides not matched to a gene: 9. The CDR3 sequence is CASSLAGFAGGQETQYF. In DNA, the CDR3 is TGTGCCAGCAGCTTAGCTGGGTTTGCGGGAGGTCAAGAGACCCAGTACTTC.

This chain uses TRBV6-4 with TRBJ1-2, with D perhaps matching TRBD1 (5 bases). CDR3 size: 15 residues. From germline, CDR1 is MRHNA and CDR2 SNTAGT. V lost 4 bases and J 1 base, leaving 13 bases between the germline ends. CDR3 DNA: TGTGCCAGCAGTGTCGAGGACGGGGGTAACTATGGCTACACCTTC. Translated, it gives CASSVEDGGNYGYTF.